Listed below are T cell receptor beta chains from one sample, sequenced in a study of glioma-infiltrating T cells. From the multiplex PCR reads, TCRdb called clonotypes with MiXCR, one entry per CDR3 protein. The table records about 89,000 distinct CDR3 sequences, around a quarter of them present only once. The material sequenced was glioma tissue, nonneoplastic brain tissue, or PBMCs (not recorded which). These TCRs come from a human donor with low-grade glioma or glioblastoma, undergoing nonglioma brain surgery, or in good health (not recorded which). Both conserved end residues are part of each CDR3. A D gene is named only where the DNA matches it firmly. Clone size is stated in some rows and not others, as once, few, many or a class when expanded.

v_gene	j_gene	abundance	d_gene	CDR3nt	CDR3aa
TRBV12-3/TRBV12-4	TRBJ1-6	-	-	TGTGCCAGCAGTTTATCCCTTCTCTCGGCCCTCCACTTT	CASSLSLLSALHF
TRBV19	TRBJ1-5	-	TRBD1	TGTGCCAGCAAGCAGGGACAGGGGGGTCAGGGCAATCAGCCCCAGCATTTT	CASKQGQGGQGNQPQHF
TRBV5-1	TRBJ2-5	-	-	TGCGCCAGCAAGAGGGATGCAGAGACCCAGTACTTC	CASKRDAETQYF
TRBV12-3/TRBV12-4	TRBJ2-3	-	-	TGTGCCAGCAGTTTCAGACAAACTAGCACAGATACGCAGTATTTT	CASSFRQTSTDTQYF
TRBV2	TRBJ2-7	many	TRBD1	TGTGCCAGCAGTGCTCAGGGGGCAAGCGAGCAGTACTTC	CASSAQGASEQYF
TRBV20-1	TRBJ2-7	-	TRBD1	TGCAGTGCTTCCACCAGGGGGTCCTACGAGCAGTACTTC	CSASTRGSYEQYF
TRBV6-1	TRBJ1-2	many	-	TGTGCCAGCAAGCTGGCACCAACTAACTATGGCTACACCTTC	CASKLAPTNYGYTF
TRBV20-1	TRBJ2-3	many	-	TGCAGTGCTTTAACAGATACGCAGTATTTT	CSALTDTQYF
TRBV20-1	TRBJ2-5	-	-	TGCAGTGCTAGAGAGGGGACTCCGCCAGAGACCCAGTACTTC	CSAREGTPPETQYF
TRBV25-1	TRBJ1-3	many	-	TGTGCCAGCAGTGACCCCCGGAGGGCTGGAAACACCATATATTTT	CASSDPRRAGNTIYF
TRBV2	TRBJ1-5	-	-	TGTGCCAGCAGTTCAGCAGGGAATAGCAATCAGCCCCAGCATTTT	CASSSAGNSNQPQHF
TRBV20-1	TRBJ2-3	once	-	TGCAGTGTTAGGGTAGGGAGTAGGTTGGGTACGCAGTATTTT	CSVRVGSRLGTQYF
TRBV20-1	TRBJ2-1	many	-	TGCAGTGCTAGACCGCACGGGGATGAGCAGTTCTTC	CSARPHGDEQFF
TRBV10-2	TRBJ2-3	few	TRBD2	TGCGCCAGCAGTGAGGGCCTAGCGGGTCGCACAGATACGCAGTATTTT	CASSEGLAGRTDTQYF
TRBV29-1	TRBJ2-1	-	-	TGCAGCGGGGGTTCACAGGTACAGTTCTTC	CSGGSQVQFF